This is a list of T cell receptor beta chains from one sample in a study of cytotoxic CD8 clonotypes in ibrutinib-treated CLL. Profiled with immunoSEQ multiplex PCR; TCRdb holds only in-frame clones, not every one. The sample contains nearly 300,000 clones, roughly three quarters of which appear only once. The sample in question was PBMCs, obtained at disease progression, from a patient treated with ibrutinib. Receptor source: a human donor with chronic lymphocytic leukemia. Each CDR3 is given with its conserved first and last residue. Clone size, where shown, is once, few, many, or a class for clones that have expanded.

V gene: TRBV5-8
clone size: -
CDR3 protein: CASSFGGQYKETQYF

V gene: TRBV10-1
clone size: -
CDR3 protein: CASSEVRGGGRASAGELFF

V gene: TRBV7-6
clone size: -
CDR3 protein: CASSPNVGGGAGEQYF

V gene: TRBV18
clone size: -
CDR3 protein: CASSPGTTDTQYF

V gene: TRBV28
clone size: once
CDR3 protein: CASRGSQSGTSFLYEQYF

V gene: TRBV6-1
clone size: -
CDR3 protein: CASSEGSGDAFF

V gene: TRBV15
clone size: -
CDR3 protein: CATRNQGEYEQYF

V gene: TRBV4-1
clone size: few
CDR3 protein: CASSQRRDYSPLHF

V gene: TRBV9
clone size: -
CDR3 protein: CASSQGASGLTDTQYF

V gene: TRBV6-5
clone size: -
CDR3 protein: CASSYVFGHTEAFF

V gene: TRBV5-6
clone size: -
CDR3 protein: CASTLVYSDEQYF

V gene: TRBV2
clone size: once
CDR3 protein: CASSEREGRNTIYF

V gene: TRBV7-2
clone size: -
CDR3 protein: CATRSGGASGELFF

V gene: TRBV7-8
clone size: -
CDR3 protein: CASHGPGFTEAFF

V gene: TRBV7-6
clone size: -
CDR3 protein: CASSPPPGQGYGYTF

V gene: TRBV29-1
clone size: -
CDR3 protein: CSVGQGGGQPQHF

V gene: TRBV25-1
clone size: -
CDR3 protein: CASSEFRQGHYGYTF

V gene: TRBV12-5
clone size: -
CDR3 protein: CASGLVAQWNEQFF

V gene: TRBV5-1
clone size: -
CDR3 protein: CASSLDPIQVEQYF

V gene: TRBV6-5
clone size: few
CDR3 protein: CASSWDSSYEQYF

V gene: TRBV29-1
clone size: -
CDR3 protein: CSAARTGETQYF

V gene: TRBV5-1
clone size: once
CDR3 protein: CASSPGLSSGNTIYF

V gene: TRBV2
clone size: few
CDR3 protein: CASSEESRNTEAFF

V gene: TRBV6-6
clone size: -
CDR3 protein: CASSYPTSGRGYTF

V gene: TRBV9
clone size: -
CDR3 protein: CASSDRGTEAFF

V gene: TRBV27
clone size: -
CDR3 protein: CASSFRGGGTEAFF

V gene: TRBV29-1
clone size: once
CDR3 protein: CSVGLGSYNEQFF

V gene: TRBV6-5
clone size: -
CDR3 protein: CASSYRGPSYEQYF

V gene: TRBV5-1
clone size: -
CDR3 protein: CASSDLRLAGSMDSTDTQYF

V gene: TRBV5-1
clone size: -
CDR3 protein: CASSLDVADTQYF

V gene: TRBV9
clone size: -
CDR3 protein: CASSPQGQGYEQYF

V gene: TRBV28
clone size: -
CDR3 protein: CASSFTGTRKWSNQPQHF

V gene: TRBV29-1
clone size: -
CDR3 protein: CSVGVESDTQYF

V gene: TRBV5-4
clone size: -
CDR3 protein: CASSLNGGISTDTQYF

V gene: TRBV6-6
clone size: few
CDR3 protein: CASGGRTGDGGYTF

V gene: TRBV7-9
clone size: -
CDR3 protein: CASSSGRGGRNYEQYF

V gene: TRBV5-1
clone size: -
CDR3 protein: CASSLGLAGDTGELFF

V gene: TRBV2
clone size: few
CDR3 protein: CASLTGAYEQYF

V gene: TRBV15
clone size: -
CDR3 protein: CATSRDFVSARPLSSYNEQFF

V gene: TRBV6-5
clone size: -
CDR3 protein: CASSSRGSSGAYTQYF

V gene: TRBV27
clone size: -
CDR3 protein: CASSPLGGPQHF

V gene: TRBV5-1
clone size: few
CDR3 protein: CASRGSSGNTIYF

V gene: TRBV6-5
clone size: -
CDR3 protein: CASSRKAHTGELFF

V gene: TRBV28
clone size: many
CDR3 protein: CASSWTGGYTF

V gene: TRBV10-3
clone size: -
CDR3 protein: CAISPMGSGSPEQYF

V gene: TRBV6-1
clone size: -
CDR3 protein: CASSEVGRVEQYF